The next 9 T cell receptor beta chains were all read from a single sample in a study of persistence of HIV-infected CD4 T cells. Sequencing used immunoSEQ version 4 in survey mode. Repertoires were generated with immunoSEQ multiplex PCR, while TCRdb's copy carries only in-frame clones and drops some. This sample has about 33,000 clones, with 82% found just once. The antigens these receptors bind are not known. Stimulation used 7.5 to 10 ug/mL lysate from CMV-infected fibroblasts. CD40L/CD69 double-negative CD45RO-high memory CD4+ T cells were collected. The sequencing here drew on CD4+ T cells sorted from PBMCs after roughly 20-hour stimulation, taken from a patient who received antiretroviral therapy. These receptor sequences come from an adult man with HIV who was CMV-seropositive.

The chain employs TRBV4-2 and TRBJ2-5; TRBD1 or TRBD2 may be the D gene (6 bases each). The CDR3 contains 16 residues. Per germline, CDR1 LGHNA and CDR2 YNFKEQ. The ends were cut back, 0 bases at V and 4 bases at J, with 15 bases in the middle. The chain's CDR3 is CASSQETGVGGETQYF. The CDR3 coding sequence is TGTGCCAGCAGCCAAGAGACAGGCGTCGGGGGAGAGACCCAGTACTTC.

The chain employs TRBV30 and TRBJ1-6, with 8 bases matching TRBD1. Germline loops: CDR1 GTSNPN, CDR2 SVGIG (reference sequence). The CDR3 is 18 amino acids. J lost 9 bases, V lost 2 bases, and 18 bases had no gene match. The CDR3 loop is CAWSQGGRGPPGSSPLHF. CDR3 bases: TGTGCCTGGAGTCAGGGCGGCAGGGGGCCCCCTGGGAGTTCACCCCTCCACTTT.

The chain links TRBV5-6 to TRBJ2-3; D may correspond to TRBD1 or TRBD2 (5 bases each). Germline V lookup: CDR1 SGHDT, CDR2 YYEEEE. V was shortened by 6 bases and J by 4 bases, with 12 bases between the two germline ends. This CDR3 region has 13 residues. CDR3 amino acids: CASTVRGADTQYF. The CDR3 coding sequence is TGTGCCAGCACCGTTCGGGGCGCAGATACGCAGTATTTT.

V usage is TRBV6-5 and J usage is TRBJ1-3, with 8 bases matching TRBD1. Trimming at V came to 6 bases and at J to 8 bases, leaving 9 bases not matched to a gene. The CDR3 extends over 14 amino acids. Germline CDR1 MNHEY, CDR2 SVGAGI. CDR3 sequence: CASSIGQGRDTIYF. CDR3 nucleotides: TGTGCCAGCAGCATCGGACAGGGACGGGACACCATATATTTT.

This chain links TRBV5-1 with TRBJ2-1; TRBD2 agrees at 14 bases. The CDR3 has 16 amino acids. In germline, CDR1 is SGHRS, CDR2 YFSETQ. Trimming took 5 bases from V and 11 from J; bases not matched to a gene: 12. Here the CDR3 DNA reads TGCGCCAGCAGGGTGACCCCGGGGACTAGCGGGGGTAAGCAGTTCTTC. Encoded protein: CASRVTPGTSGGKQFF.

The DNA for the CDR3 is TGTGCCAGCAGTGTCCACGGGAGCGGTTCTGGAAACACCATATATTTT. Translated, it gives CASSVHGSGSGNTIYF. The chain links TRBV6-1 to TRBJ1-3; D gene ambiguous. V gave up 4 bases and J gave up 1 base, with 14 bases separating them. The CDR3 has 16 amino acids. CDR1 is MNHNS, CDR2 SASEGT, per germline.

The chain carries TRBV9 and TRBJ1-3; D is possibly TRBD1 (5 bases). This CDR3 is built from 13 residues. V lost 4 bases, J lost 5 bases, and 10 bases lay in between. Germline CDR1 and CDR2: SGDLS and YYNGEE. The CDR3 DNA reads TGTGCCAGCAGCCCGACAGACCGAAACACCATATATTTT. Translated, it gives CASSPTDRNTIYF.

In the case of this clone: This CDR3 is also generated by other DNA sequences in the sample. The chain employs TRBV3-1 (or the pseudogene TRBV3-2) and TRBJ2-1; 8 nucleotides match TRBD2. The CDR3 is made up of 15 amino acids. The germline CDR1 and CDR2 sequences are LGHDT and YNNKEL (reference sequence). V was clipped by 4 bases and J by 7 bases; unmatched bases: 9. CDR3: CASSLNSGGFNEQFF. CDR3 coding DNA: TGTGCCAGCAGCCTAAACAGCGGGGGCTTTAATGAGCAGTTCTTC.

The chain employs TRBV27 and TRBJ2-6; D might be TRBD2 (6 bases). The CDR3 extends over 15 amino acids. The germline V and J ends were trimmed by 6 bases and 3 bases, with 12 bases remaining between them. Germline CDR1 and CDR2: MNHEY and SMNVEV (reference sequence). CDR3 amino acids: CASSSAGLGANVLTF. The CDR3 nucleotides read TGTGCCAGCAGCTCGGCGGGGCTTGGGGCCAACGTCCTGACTTTC.